The 23 T cell receptor beta chains in this list originate from one sample, sequenced in a study of breast tumors, draining lymph nodes, adjacent tissues. TCRdb used MiXCR to reprocess the multiplex PCR reads, holding one entry per CDR3 protein. The data show fewer than 140,000 distinct CDR3 sequences, about 31% seen once. Samples came from axillary lymph nodes draining the breast cancer. Sequencing was carried out using axillary lymph node tissue. These receptors all come from a female donor with breast cancer. Some clones in this sample may be carry-over from other donors' samples.

The genes are TRBV19 and TRBJ1-2, with 9 nucleotides matching TRBD1. The CDR3 length is 16 residues. After removal of 5 bases from V and 2 bases from J, the junction contained 9 bases not matched to a gene. Per the germline V gene, CDR1 is LNHDA and CDR2 is SQIVND (reference sequence). CDR3 in DNA: TGTGCCAGTAGTCGACCTGGGACAGGGTCCAACTATGGCTACACCTTC. Protein sequence: CASSRPGTGSNYGYTF.

This clonotype was seen ten or more times. The CDR3 is CASSLAGGTSYGYTF. CDR3 nucleotide sequence: TGTGCCAGCAGCTTGGCCGGGGGTACCAGCTATGGCTACACCTTC. J is TRBJ1-2 and V is TRBV5-6; D may be TRBD1 (5 bases). CDR3 length: 15 residues. V gave up 0 bases and J gave up 4 bases, with 13 bases separating them. Germline CDR1 SGHDT, CDR2 YYEEEE.

With respect to this clonotype: Possible read error: a much larger clone is one base away. The CDR3 does not end in the conserved phenylalanine or tryptophan, so this is likely a read error. V gene TRBV6-6 combines with J gene TRBJ1-5; D gene unclear. V was shortened by 2 bases and J by 0 bases, with 5 bases between the two germline ends. Germline V gene lookup returns CDR1 MNHNY and CDR2 SVGAGI (reference sequence). The CDR3 extends over 14 amino acids. Here the CDR3 reads CASSYMGSNQPQHS. CDR3 coding DNA: TGTGCCAGCAGTTACATGGGTAGCAATCAGCCCCAGCATTCT.

This clonotype has ten or more counts. The chain uses TRBV7-2 and TRBJ1-6, with D hard to call. Germline loops: CDR1 SGHTA, CDR2 FQGNSA. The CDR3 contains 13 residues. V was shortened by 5 bases and J by 14 bases, with 16 bases between the two germline ends. The CDR3 DNA follows: TGTGCCAGCAGCCCTCCCGGCCCGACGGCCCTCCACTTT. The encoded protein is CASSPPGPTALHF.

J is TRBJ1-2 and V is TRBV29-1; tentative D call: TRBD1 (6 bases). The CDR3 is made up of 14 amino acids. CDR1 and CDR2 from the germline V gene are SQVTM and ANQGSEA. The V end lost 7 bases, the J end lost 1 base, and 16 bases lay between the germline ends. This CDR3 reads CSGLFTGSNYGYTF. The CDR3, as DNA: TGCAGCGGTCTTTTTACAGGGAGTAACTATGGCTACACCTTC.

This clonotype was picked up many times. The chain couples TRBV2 to TRBJ1-6; D possibly corresponds to TRBD1 (6 bases). Between the trimmed V and J ends, which lost 2 bases and 7 bases, there was a span of 15 bases. The CDR3 consists of 16 residues. Germline V gene lookup returns CDR1 SNHLY and CDR2 FYNNEI. CDR3 DNA: TGTGCCAGCAGTGAATTACGGGGGGCGCAGAATTCACCCCTCCACTTT. It codes for CASSELRGAQNSPLHF.

This clonotype was seen at least ten times. The CDR3 region has the DNA TGTGCCAGCAGCTTAGGTATCGCCGGTCAAGAGACCCAGTACTTC. Translated: CASSLGIAGQETQYF. The J gene is TRBJ2-5, the V gene TRBV5-8; D gene unclear. This CDR3 is built from 15 residues. The germline V gene encodes CDR1 SGHTS and CDR2 YDEGEE. V was shortened by 2 bases and J by 2 bases, with 13 bases between the two germline ends. The complete variable domain, with remaining parts taken from reference TRBV5-8 and TRBJ2-5, reads EAGVTQSPTHLIKTRGQQATLRCSPISGHTSVYWYQQALGLGLQFLLWYDEGEERNRGNFPPRFSGRQFPNYSSELNVNALELEDSALYLCASSLGIAGQETQYFGPGTRLLVL.

This clonotype was recorded a few times. This sequence may be a read error, since a much larger clone differs from it by one base. The chain uses TRBV5-1 and TRBJ1-1; D uncertain. Germline loops: CDR1 SGHRS, CDR2 YFSETQ. This CDR3 has 12 residues. The CDR3 bases are TGCGCCAGCAGCTTGGGGAACACTGAAGCTCTCTTT. Its translation is CASSLGNTEALF. Supplemented by reference TRBV5-1 and TRBJ1-1, the full variable domain reads KAGVTQTPRYLIKTRGQQVTLSCSPISGHRSVSWYQQTPGQGLQFLFEYFSETQRNKGNFPGRFSGRQFSNSRSEMNVSTLELGDSALYLCASSLGNTEALFGQGTRLTVV.

This clonotype was counted at least ten times. The V and J genes are TRBV5-1 and TRBJ2-7; tentative D call: TRBD2 (5 bases). CDR3 length equals 14 residues. The V and J ends lost 0 bases and 2 bases respectively, with 9 bases between them. Germline CDR1 reads SGHRS; CDR2 reads YFSETQ. The CDR3 sequence is CASSLGGNAYEQYF. Written as DNA, the CDR3 is TGCGCCAGCAGCTTGGGAGGGAATGCCTACGAGCAGTACTTC.

The chain uses TRBV15 and TRBJ2-7; 11 nucleotides match TRBD1. The trim removed 6 bases at V and 0 bases at J, leaving 13 bases unmatched. The CDR3 is 18 amino acids. Germline V gives CDR1 LNHNV, CDR2 YYDKDF (reference sequence). CDR3 nucleotide sequence: TGTGCCACCAGTCCGGACAGGGGGCTCGACAAATCCTCCTACGAGCAGTACTTC. The encoded protein is CATSPDRGLDKSSYEQYF.

This clonotype was picked up many times. This rearrangement joins TRBV20-1 to TRBJ2-1, with 11 bases fitting TRBD2. This CDR3 has 14 amino acids. From germline, CDR1 is DFQATT and CDR2 SNEGSKA (reference sequence). Trimming cost V 4 bases and J 4 bases; bases outside gene matches: 3. CDR3 nucleotides: TGCAGTGCTACTAGCGGGGGGCCGTACAATGAGCAGTTCTTC. Protein: CSATSGGPYNEQFF.

This clonotype was seen repeatedly, ten times or more. This chain uses TRBV6-4 with TRBJ1-6; D gene uncertain. Germline V gene data show CDR1 as MRHNA and CDR2 as SNTAGT. Trimming took 4 bases from V and 7 from J, leaving 8 bases between them. The CDR3 is 13 residues long. The CDR3 loop reads CASSVVVNSPLHF. The DNA for the CDR3 is TGTGCCAGCAGTGTGGTCGTAAATTCACCCCTCCACTTT.

The CDR3 bases are TGTGCCAGCAGCTTTACTGGGCAGGGCAAAAACACCATATATTTT. Protein product: CASSFTGQGKNTIYF. V and J are TRBV7-2 and TRBJ1-3; D perhaps matches TRBD1 (5 bases). CDR1 SGHTA and CDR2 FQGNSA come from the germline V gene. Trimming took 3 bases from V and 6 from J, leaving 15 bases between them. The CDR3 totals 15 residues.

At least ten counts were recorded for this clonotype. The J gene is TRBJ2-7, the V gene TRBV5-8; D gene ambiguous. CDR1 SGHTS and CDR2 YDEGEE come from the germline V gene. Deletions cut 3 bases from V and 3 bases from J, with 16 bases between. CDR3 size: 15 residues. The chain's CDR3 is CASSSPKSNFYEQYF. CDR3 bases: TGTGCCAGCAGCTCCCCGAAGTCCAACTTCTACGAGCAGTACTTC.

This clonotype was observed many times. A much larger clone differs by one base, so this may be a read error. The gene calls are TRBV20-1 and TRBJ2-7, with 8 nucleotides matching TRBD1. This CDR3 contains 13 residues. The V gene's germline CDR1 is DFQATT and CDR2 SNEGSKA (reference sequence). The CDR3 here is CSATDRGRYAQYF. Written as DNA, the CDR3 is TGCAGTGCGACAGACAGGGGTCGGTACGCGCAGTACTTC.

This clonotype was detected ten times or more. The CDR3 DNA follows: TGCAGTGCTAGAGGTTCTGGGGGGGGCCGCGGGGATACTAACTATGGCTACACCTTC. Protein sequence: CSARGSGGGRGDTNYGYTF. The chain is built from TRBV20-1 and TRBJ1-2, with D perhaps matching TRBD1 (6 bases). V gave up 1 base and J gave up 0 bases, with 24 bases separating them. CDR1 DFQATT and CDR2 SNEGSKA come from the germline V gene (reference sequence). The CDR3 spans 19 residues.

A remark on this clonotype: Since no conserved phenylalanine or tryptophan closes the CDR3, a read error is the likely cause. The CDR3 sequence: CSAGISNLPQHL. The CDR3 DNA reads as TGCAGTGCTGGGATAAGCAATCTGCCCCAGCATCTT. The rearrangement joins TRBV20-1 to TRBJ1-5; D is uncertain. This CDR3 has 12 amino acids. Germline CDR1 reads DFQATT; CDR2 reads SNEGSKA (reference sequence).

Many counts were recorded for this clonotype. J is TRBJ2-2 and V is TRBV2; D is perhaps TRBD2 (5 bases). The germline V gene encodes CDR1 SNHLY and CDR2 FYNNEI. The V and J ends lost 0 bases and 5 bases respectively, with 7 bases between them. The CDR3 length is 14 residues. CDR3 residues: CASSEAGGTGELFF. DNA for the CDR3: TGTGCCAGCAGTGAAGCAGGAGGAACCGGGGAGCTGTTTTTT.

This clonotype was seen at least ten times. J is TRBJ1-5 and V is TRBV15; 7 bases are shared with TRBD1. In germline, CDR1 is LNHNV, CDR2 YYDKDF (reference sequence). The CDR3 covers 15 residues. V lost 5 bases, J lost 0 bases, and 4 bases stayed unmatched. This CDR3 reads CATSGGTVSNQPQHF. The CDR3 DNA sequence: TGTGCCACCAGCGGGGGGACAGTTAGCAATCAGCCCCAGCATTTT. The whole variable domain, filled in from reference TRBV15 and TRBJ1-5, reads DAMVIQNPRYQVTQFGKPVTLSCSQTLNHNVMYWYQQKSSQAPKLLFHYYDKDFNNEADTPDNFQSRRPNTSFCFLDIRSPGLGDTAMYLCATSGGTVSNQPQHFGDGTRLSIL.

This clonotype was counted many times. The V call is TRBV4-2, the J call TRBJ2-2, with 9 bases matching TRBD1. The CDR3 is 15 amino acids. Germline CDR1 is LGHNA and CDR2 is YNFKEQ. With V trimmed by 5 bases and J by 1 base, 2 bases remained unmatched. The CDR3 region is CASSDRGENTGELFF. The DNA of the CDR3 is TGTGCCAGCAGCGACAGGGGGGAGAACACCGGGGAGCTGTTTTTT.

In its sample, this clonotype was seen many times. This chain joins TRBV6-2 or TRBV6-3 and TRBJ2-5; 7 nucleotides agree with TRBD1. The V and J ends lost 2 bases and 4 bases, in that order; junction bases with no gene match: 4. The germline CDR1 and CDR2 sequences are MNHEY and SVGEGT. The CDR3 consists of 14 residues. The CDR3, as DNA: TGTGCCAGCAGTTACATTGCAGGGGGAGAGACCCAGTACTTC. Protein: CASSYIAGGETQYF.

This clonotype was recorded at least ten times. This may arise from a read error, as a much more abundant clone is one base away. The CDR3 DNA sequence: TGCAGTGCTTGGAAACGGACAGGGGTAGCGACCCAGTACTTC. This codes for CSAWKRTGVATQYF. This chain connects TRBV20-1 to TRBJ2-5, with 9 bases that match TRBD1. Germline V gene lookup returns CDR1 DFQATT and CDR2 SNEGSKA (reference sequence). The CDR3 contains 14 residues. The J segment lost 7 bases and the V segment lost 5 bases, leaving 11 bases of the junction unmatched.

This clonotype was recorded many times. This chain joins TRBV20-1 and TRBJ2-2, with D possibly matching TRBD2 (7 bases). Germline-derived CDR1 and CDR2 are DFQATT and SNEGSKA (reference sequence). This CDR3 comprises 15 residues. V shed 6 bases and J shed 3 bases, with 17 bases lying between them. The DNA for the CDR3 is TGCAGTGCCCCAGGGGAGGGAGGCGACACCGGGGAGCTGTTTTTT. Translation: CSAPGEGGDTGELFF.